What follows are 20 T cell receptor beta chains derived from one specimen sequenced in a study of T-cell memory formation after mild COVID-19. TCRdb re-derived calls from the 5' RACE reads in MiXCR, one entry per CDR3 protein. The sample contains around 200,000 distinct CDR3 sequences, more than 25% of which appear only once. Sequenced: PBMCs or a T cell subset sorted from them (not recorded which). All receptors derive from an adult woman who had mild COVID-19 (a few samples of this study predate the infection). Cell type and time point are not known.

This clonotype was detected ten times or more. CDR3 residues: CASSYSFSETQYF. DNA of the CDR3: TGTGCCAGCAGTTACTCGTTTTCAGAGACCCAGTACTTC. V is TRBV6-2 or TRBV6-3 and J is TRBJ2-5, with no clear D. This CDR3 is 13 amino acids long. The germline V and J ends were trimmed by 0 bases and 4 bases, with 6 bases remaining between them. The germline V gene encodes CDR1 MNHEY and CDR2 SVGEGT.

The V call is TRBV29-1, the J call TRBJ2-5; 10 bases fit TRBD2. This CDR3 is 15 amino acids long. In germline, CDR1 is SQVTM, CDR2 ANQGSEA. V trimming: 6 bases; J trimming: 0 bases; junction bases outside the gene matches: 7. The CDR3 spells CSVYVSGGYQETQYF. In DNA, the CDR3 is TGCAGCGTCTATGTTAGCGGGGGGTACCAAGAGACCCAGTACTTC.

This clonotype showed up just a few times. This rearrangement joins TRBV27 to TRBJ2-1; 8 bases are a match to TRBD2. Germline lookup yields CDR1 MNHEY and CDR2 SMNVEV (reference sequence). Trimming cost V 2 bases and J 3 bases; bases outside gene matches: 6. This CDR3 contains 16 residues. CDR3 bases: TGTGCCAGCAGTTTACGCGGGACTAGGGACTACAATGAGCAGTTCTTC. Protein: CASSLRGTRDYNEQFF.

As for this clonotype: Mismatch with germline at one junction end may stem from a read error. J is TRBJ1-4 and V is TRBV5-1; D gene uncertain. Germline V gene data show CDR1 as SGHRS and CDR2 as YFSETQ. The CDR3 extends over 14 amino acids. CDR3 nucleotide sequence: TGCGCCAGCAGCTTGTCTGGGTCTAGGTCAACTCTTGAATTT. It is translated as CASSLSGSRSTLEF.

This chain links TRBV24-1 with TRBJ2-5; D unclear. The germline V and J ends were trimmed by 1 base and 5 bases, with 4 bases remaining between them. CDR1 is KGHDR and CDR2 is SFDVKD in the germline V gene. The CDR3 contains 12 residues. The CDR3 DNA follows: TGTGCCACCAGTGATTTCTCGGAGACCCAGTACTTC. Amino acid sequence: CATSDFSETQYF.

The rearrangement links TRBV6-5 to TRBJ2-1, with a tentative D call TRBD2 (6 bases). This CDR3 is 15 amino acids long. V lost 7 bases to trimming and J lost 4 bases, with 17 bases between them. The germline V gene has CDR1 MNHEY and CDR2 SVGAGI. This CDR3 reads CASMIIAAAYNEQFF. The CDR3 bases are TGTGCCAGCATGATAATAGCGGCAGCATACAATGAGCAGTTCTTC.

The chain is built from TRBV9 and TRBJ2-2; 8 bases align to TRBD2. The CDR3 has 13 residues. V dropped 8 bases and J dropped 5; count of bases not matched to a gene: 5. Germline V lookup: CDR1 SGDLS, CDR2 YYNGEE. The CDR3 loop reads CASPGLVTGELFF. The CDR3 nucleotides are TGTGCCAGTCCGGGACTAGTGACCGGGGAGCTGTTTTTT.

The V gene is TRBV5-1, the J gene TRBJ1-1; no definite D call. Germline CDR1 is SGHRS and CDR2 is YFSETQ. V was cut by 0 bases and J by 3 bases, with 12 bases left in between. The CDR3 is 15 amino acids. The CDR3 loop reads CASSLAPAADTEAFF. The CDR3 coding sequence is TGCGCCAGCAGCTTGGCGCCGGCAGCGGACACTGAAGCTTTCTTT.

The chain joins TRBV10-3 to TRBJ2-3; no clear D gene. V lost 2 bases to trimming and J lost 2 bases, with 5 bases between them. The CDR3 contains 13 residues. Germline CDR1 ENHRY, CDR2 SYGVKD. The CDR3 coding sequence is TGTGCCATCAGTGAGGGGCCCACAGATACGCAGTATTTT. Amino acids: CAISEGPTDTQYF.

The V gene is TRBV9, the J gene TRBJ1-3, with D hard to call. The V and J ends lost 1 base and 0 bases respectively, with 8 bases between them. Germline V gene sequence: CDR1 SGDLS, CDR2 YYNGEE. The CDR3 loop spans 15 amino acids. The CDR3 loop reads CASSVRGNSGNTIYF. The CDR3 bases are TGTGCCAGCAGCGTAAGAGGAAACTCTGGAAACACCATATATTTT.

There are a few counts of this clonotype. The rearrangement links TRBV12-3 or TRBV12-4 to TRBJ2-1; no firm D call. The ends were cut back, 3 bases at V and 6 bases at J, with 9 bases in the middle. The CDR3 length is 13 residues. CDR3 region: CASSFGQFNEQFF. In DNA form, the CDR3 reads TGTGCCAGCAGTTTCGGCCAGTTCAATGAGCAGTTCTTC.

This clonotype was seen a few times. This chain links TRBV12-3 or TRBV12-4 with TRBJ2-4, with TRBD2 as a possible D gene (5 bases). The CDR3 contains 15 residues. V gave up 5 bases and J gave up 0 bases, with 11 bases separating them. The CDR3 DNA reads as TGTGCCAGCAGTGTATCCGGGATAGCCAAAAACATTCAGTACTTC. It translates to CASSVSGIAKNIQYF.

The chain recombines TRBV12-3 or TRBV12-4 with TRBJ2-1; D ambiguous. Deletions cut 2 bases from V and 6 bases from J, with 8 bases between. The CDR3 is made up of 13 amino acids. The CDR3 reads CASSLIVPNEQFF. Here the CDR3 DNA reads TGTGCCAGCAGTTTAATAGTTCCCAATGAGCAGTTCTTC.

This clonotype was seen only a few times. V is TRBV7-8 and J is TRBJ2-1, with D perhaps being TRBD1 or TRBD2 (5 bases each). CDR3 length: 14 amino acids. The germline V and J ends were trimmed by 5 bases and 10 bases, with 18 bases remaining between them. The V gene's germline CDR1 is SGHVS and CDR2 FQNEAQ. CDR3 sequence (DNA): TGTGCCAGCAGCCCAATCGGGACCCTCATGGAGCAGTTCTTC. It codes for CASSPIGTLMEQFF.

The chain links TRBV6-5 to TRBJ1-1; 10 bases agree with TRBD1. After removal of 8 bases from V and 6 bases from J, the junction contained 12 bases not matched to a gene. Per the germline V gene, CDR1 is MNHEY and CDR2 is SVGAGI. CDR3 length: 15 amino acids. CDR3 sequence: CASLPGQGGVAEAFF. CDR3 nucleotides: TGTGCCAGCCTCCCAGGACAGGGGGGAGTCGCTGAAGCTTTCTTT.

CDR3 region: CASSQRQGLYNEQFF. CDR3 DNA: TGTGCCAGCAGTCAGCGGCAGGGATTGTACAATGAGCAGTTCTTC. The chain joins TRBV25-1 to TRBJ2-1, with D perhaps matching TRBD1 or TRBD2 (5 bases each). This CDR3 comprises 15 residues. Germline V gives CDR1 MGHDK, CDR2 SYGVNS. V was pared by 5 bases and J by 4 bases, with 15 bases between.

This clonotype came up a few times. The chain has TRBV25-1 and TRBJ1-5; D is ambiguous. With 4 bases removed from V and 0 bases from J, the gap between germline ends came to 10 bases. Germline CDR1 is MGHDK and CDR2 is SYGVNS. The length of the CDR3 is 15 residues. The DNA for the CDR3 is TGTGCCAGCAGTGTGTCAGTTAATAGCAATCAGCCCCAGCATTTT. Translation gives CASSVSVNSNQPQHF.

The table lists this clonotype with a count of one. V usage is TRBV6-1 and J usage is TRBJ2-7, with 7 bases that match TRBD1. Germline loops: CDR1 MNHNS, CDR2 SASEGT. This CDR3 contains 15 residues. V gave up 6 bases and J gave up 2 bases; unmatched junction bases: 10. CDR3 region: CASSKTGNTAYEQYF. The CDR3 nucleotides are TGTGCCAGCAGCAAGACAGGGAACACGGCCTACGAGCAGTACTTC.

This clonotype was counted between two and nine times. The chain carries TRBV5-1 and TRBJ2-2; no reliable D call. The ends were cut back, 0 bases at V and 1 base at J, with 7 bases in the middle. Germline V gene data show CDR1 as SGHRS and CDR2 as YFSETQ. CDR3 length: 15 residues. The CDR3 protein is CASSLGFGNTGELFF. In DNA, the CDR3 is TGCGCCAGCAGCTTGGGGTTTGGGAACACCGGGGAGCTGTTTTTT.

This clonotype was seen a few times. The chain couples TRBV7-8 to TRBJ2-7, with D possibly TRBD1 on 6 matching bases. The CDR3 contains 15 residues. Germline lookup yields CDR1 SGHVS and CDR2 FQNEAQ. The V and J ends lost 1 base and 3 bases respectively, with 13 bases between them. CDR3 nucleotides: TGTGCCAGCAGCTTAGTTGGGACACCAGTCTACGAGCAGTACTTC. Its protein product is CASSLVGTPVYEQYF.